The clone carrying this T cell receptor (beta chain) was seen once. The antigen is undetermined. This CDR3 region has 15 residues. Germline CDR1 and CDR2: SGDLS and YYNGEE. The germline V and J ends were trimmed by 0 bases and 4 bases, with 11 bases remaining between them. Terminally differentiated effector memory CD45RA+ cells were left out of the naive CD8 fraction, which was CD45RO-negative and positively selected for CCR7. The data were obtained in a study of shared clonotypes between healthy human individuals. Study-level information: A couple of female and three male donors aged 18 to 49 were enrolled.

An even split of each subset's genomic DNA across several immunoSEQ plates was performed. The assay was immunoSEQ multiplex PCR, and TCRdb's table has in-frame clones only and misses some. This sample carries over 2 million clones, roughly 94% of them seen once, and the ten largest clones take 0.85% to 1.2%. Study observations and caveats: All-four-donor shared clonotypes had higher generation probabilities than non-shared clonotypes did. Clonotypes that were shared across four donors made up around 5% of naive CD4 clonotypes.

The TCR originated in a man aged 18 to 35 in good health. Material: naive CD8+ T cells sorted from blood. The genes are TRBV9 and TRBJ1-3; unclear D gene. The CDR3 sequence is CASSVESGPGNTIYF. The DNA of the CDR3 is TGTGCCAGCAGCGTAGAGTCTGGGCCGGGAAACACCATATATTTT.